The 3 T cell receptor beta chains in this list originate from one sample, sequenced in a study of radiotherapy plus CTLA-4 blockade in lung cancer. TCRdb's copy holds only in-frame clones and misses some; the assay was immunoSEQ multiplex PCR. The repertoire holds roughly 30,000 clones, with over 75% as singletons. Sample: peripheral blood, taken from a patient treated with radiotherapy plus ipilimumab. The receptors originated from a human donor with non-small cell lung cancer that progressed on radiotherapy plus ipilimumab.

The chain couples TRBV6-1 to TRBJ2-7; D perhaps matches TRBD1 (6 bases). CDR3 size: 12 residues. The ends were cut back, 4 bases at V and 4 bases at J, with 8 bases in the middle. Germline V gives CDR1 MNHNS, CDR2 SASEGT. The CDR3 sequence: CASSVQGYEQYF. The CDR3 DNA follows: TGTGCCAGCAGTGTACAGGGATACGAGCAGTACTTC.

The chain couples TRBV9 to TRBJ1-4; D might be TRBD1 (5 bases). Germline CDR1 reads SGDLS; CDR2 reads YYNGEE. V was cut by 0 bases and J by 7 bases, with 10 bases left in between. CDR3 length equals 14 residues. As DNA, the CDR3 is TGTGCCAGCAGCGTAGGTGGGGGGACTGAAAAACTGTTTTTT. Protein sequence: CASSVGGGTEKLFF.

This chain joins TRBV5-1 and TRBJ1-2, with 7 bases aligning to TRBD1. This CDR3 is 14 amino acids long. Germline V gene data show CDR1 as SGHRS and CDR2 as YFSETQ. After removal of 4 bases from V and 0 bases from J, the junction contained 3 bases not matched to a gene. This CDR3 is CASSRDSPNYGYTF. CDR3 coding DNA: TGCGCCAGCAGCCGGGACAGCCCTAACTATGGCTACACCTTC.